Presented here are 32 T cell receptor beta chains from one specimen sequenced in a study of a mutant IDH1 vaccine in newly diagnosed glioma. What these receptors recognize is not known. Libraries were prepared by immunoSEQ multiplex PCR; TCRdb keeps only in-frame clonotypes and omits some of them. Of approximately 56,000 clones in the sample, less than 75% were seen once. The time point is: week 47, end of study. All doses held 300 ug of mutant IDH1 20-mer peptide, with topical imiquimod. The material sequenced was peripheral blood mononuclear cells (PBMCs), taken from a glioma patient whose treatment included an IDH1 peptide vaccine. The receptors originated from a man aged 35 to 55 with glioma. Some clones in this sample may be carry-over from other donors' samples.

The rearrangement uses TRBV9 and TRBJ2-6; a weak D match, TRBD1 (5 bases). The length of the CDR3 is 16 residues. Germline V gene sequence: CDR1 SGDLS, CDR2 YYNGEE. Trimming shortened V by 3 bases and J by 0 bases, and 10 bases separated the two germline ends. DNA for the CDR3: TGTGCCAGCAGCGAGGGGCTCGGCTCTGGGGCCAACGTCCTGACTTTC. This codes for CASSEGLGSGANVLTF. Complete variable domain (other parts from reference TRBV9 and TRBJ2-6): DSGVTQTPKHLITATGQRVTLRCSPRSGDLSVYWYQQSLDQGLQFLIQYYNGEERAKGNILERFSAQQFPDLHSELNLSSLELGDSALYFCASSEGLGSGANVLTFGAGSRLTVL.

In this sample, this clone turned up a few times. The genes are TRBV5-6 and TRBJ1-1; 7 bases map to TRBD1. The CDR3 runs to 13 residues. Per the germline V gene, CDR1 is SGHDT and CDR2 is YYEEEE. V lost 5 bases to trimming and J lost 5 bases; unmatched junction nucleotides: 6. CDR3 sequence (DNA): TGTGCCAGCAGACGGACACAGGGGACTGAAGCTTTCTTT. Amino acids: CASRRTQGTEAFF.

The chain is built from TRBV5-1 and TRBJ1-1; D call uncertain. CDR3 size: 14 residues. CDR1 is SGHRS, CDR2 YFSETQ, per germline. V was cut by 2 bases and J by 1 base, with 9 bases left in between. CDR3 sequence (DNA): TGCGCCAGCAGCTTTTCACTCAGGAACACTGAAGCTTTCTTT. As protein: CASSFSLRNTEAFF.

The gene calls are TRBV30 and TRBJ1-4; D is undetermined. CDR1 is GTSNPN, CDR2 SVGIG, per germline (reference sequence). The CDR3 has 12 residues. Trimming removed 0 bases from V and 7 bases from J, with 6 bases in between. The CDR3 loop is CAWSVRLEKLFF. The CDR3 DNA reads as TGTGCCTGGAGTGTACGGCTTGAAAAACTGTTTTTT.

The chain couples TRBV13 to TRBJ2-3, with TRBD2 as a possible D gene (7 bases). V shed 5 bases and J shed 0 bases, with 12 bases lying between them. Looked up from germline, CDR1 is PRHDT and CDR2 is FYEKMQ (reference sequence). This CDR3 contains 15 residues. CDR3: CASSGGGSSTDTQYF. Here the CDR3 DNA reads TGTGCCAGCAGCGGCGGGGGCTCCAGCACAGATACGCAGTATTTT.

The rearrangement uses TRBV6-5 and TRBJ2-4, with 9 bases lining up with TRBD2. Germline V lookup: CDR1 MNHEY, CDR2 SVGAGI. The CDR3 sequence is 15 residues long. Trimming at V came to 6 bases and at J to 0 bases, leaving 3 bases not matched to a gene. The CDR3 sequence: CASRRTSEAKNIQYF. Here the CDR3 DNA reads TGTGCCAGCAGGCGGACTAGCGAAGCCAAAAACATTCAGTACTTC.

The rearrangement links TRBV19 to TRBJ1-1; D is unclear. The length of the CDR3 is 16 residues. Between the trimmed V and J ends, which lost 3 bases and 1 base, there was a span of 15 bases. Per the germline V gene, CDR1 is LNHDA and CDR2 is SQIVND (reference sequence). The CDR3 loop reads CASSISPGLTNTEAFF. CDR3 in DNA: TGTGCCAGTAGTATTTCTCCGGGCCTGACGAACACTGAAGCTTTCTTT.

The chain joins TRBV2 to TRBJ1-5; the match to TRBD1 covers 7 bases. CDR3 length equals 14 residues. Germline lookup yields CDR1 SNHLY and CDR2 FYNNEI. V shed 6 bases and J 5 bases; nucleotides not matched to a gene: 7. The CDR3 DNA reads TGTGCCAGCAGGGACAGGACAGAACATCAGCCCCAGCATTTT. Residues: CASRDRTEHQPQHF. The entire variable domain, with the rest obtained from reference TRBV2 and TRBJ1-5, is as follows: EPEVTQTPSHQVTQMGQEVILRCVPISNHLYFYWYRQILGQKVEFLVSFYNNEISEKSEIFDDQFSVERPDGSNFTLKIRSTKLEDSAMYFCASRDRTEHQPQHFGDGTRLSIL.

This sequence joins TRBV6-1 and TRBJ1-4; no firm D call. Trimming left V 3 bases short and J 7 bases short, with 15 bases between. The CDR3 is 15 amino acids. In germline, CDR1 is MNHNS, CDR2 SASEGT. The CDR3 nucleotides read TGTGCCAGCAGTGACTCCCCGATGATATCTGAAAAACTGTTTTTT. Its protein product is CASSDSPMISEKLFF.

The genes are TRBV7-9 and TRBJ2-7, with 7 positions matching TRBD2. Germline CDR1 SEHNR, CDR2 FQNEAQ (reference sequence). This CDR3 region has 13 residues. V gave up 7 bases and J gave up 4 bases; unmatched junction bases: 7. The CDR3: CASTPGLNYEQYF. The DNA of the CDR3 is TGTGCCAGCACCCCGGGACTAAATTACGAGCAGTACTTC. The full variable domain, in which reference TRBV7-9 and TRBJ2-7 provide the parts outside the CDR3, is DTGVSQNPRHKITKRGQNVTFRCDPISEHNRLYWYRQTLGQGPEFLTYFQNEAQLEKSRLLSDRFSAERPKGSFSTLEIQRTEQGDSAMYLCASTPGLNYEQYFGPGTRLTVT.

The J gene is TRBJ2-2, the V gene TRBV5-1; tentatively, D is TRBD1 or TRBD2 (5 bases each). Per germline, CDR1 SGHRS and CDR2 YFSETQ. V shed 5 bases and J shed 1 base, with 9 bases lying between them. The CDR3 loop spans 14 amino acids. The CDR3 DNA follows: TGCGCCAGCAGAAGGGACGGGAACACCGGGGAGCTGTTTTTT. It yields the protein CASRRDGNTGELFF.

The V gene is TRBV5-4, the J gene TRBJ2-5; D possibly corresponds to TRBD1 (6 bases). CDR3 size: 13 residues. Germline V gene sequence: CDR1 SGHNT, CDR2 YYREEE (reference sequence). V lost 7 bases and J lost 5, with 15 bases in between. The DNA of the CDR3 is TGTGCCAGCCGTAAACCAGGGGTGGAGACCCAGTACTTC. It specifies CASRKPGVETQYF.

The rearrangement joins TRBV5-1 to TRBJ2-3; TRBD2 matches at 9 bases. The CDR3 runs to 17 residues. CDR1 and CDR2 (germline): SGHRS, YFSETQ. V gave up 1 base and J gave up 0 bases; unmatched junction bases: 6. As DNA, the CDR3 is TGCGCCAGCAGCTTGTCTGCGGGGGGGCGGAGCACAGATACGCAGTATTTT. As protein: CASSLSAGGRSTDTQYF.

In this sample, this clone turned up once. This chain connects TRBV7-8 to TRBJ1-5; 8 nucleotides agree with TRBD1. J was trimmed by 7 bases and V by 5 bases; bases with no gene match: 13. Germline CDR1 reads SGHVS; CDR2 reads FQNEAQ. CDR3 length equals 16 residues. CDR3 DNA sequence: TGTGCCAGCAGCGCGACCCTTGGGACAGGAATACAGCCCCAGCATTTT. It codes for CASSATLGTGIQPQHF.

This chain links TRBV25-1 with TRBJ2-1; TRBD2 matches 7 bases. This CDR3 spans 11 amino acids. Germline V gives CDR1 MGHDK, CDR2 SYGVNS. With V trimmed by 7 bases and J by 8 bases, 2 bases remained unmatched. The CDR3 is CASTAGDEQFF. The DNA of the CDR3 is TGTGCCAGCACTGCGGGGGATGAGCAGTTCTTC.

The V gene is TRBV18, the J gene TRBJ1-2; 9 nucleotides agree with TRBD1. The CDR3 totals 14 residues. Germline V lookup: CDR1 KGHSH, CDR2 LQKENI. The junction had 5 bases not matched to a gene; V was cut back by 4 bases and J by 5 bases. In nucleotides, the CDR3 is TGTGCCAGCTCACAAACGGGACAGGGATATGGCTACACCTTC. This gives the protein CASSQTGQGYGYTF.

CDR3 DNA: TGTGCCAGTAGCCCTCGGACAGCTTCTACCGAGCAGTACTTC. This sequence encodes CASSPRTASTEQYF. V and J are TRBV19 and TRBJ2-7; TRBD1 is a possible D gene (6 bases). V lost 6 bases and J 6 bases, leaving 18 bases between the germline ends. Germline values: CDR1 LNHDA, CDR2 SQIVND (reference sequence). The CDR3 spans 14 residues.

This clone occurred a few times. The rearrangement uses TRBV19 and TRBJ2-5; D remains unclear. Trimming left V 3 bases short and J 5 bases short, with 7 bases between. The CDR3 is made up of 12 amino acids. Germline lookup yields CDR1 LNHDA and CDR2 SQIVND (reference sequence). The CDR3 region is CASSMDGETQYF. CDR3 bases: TGTGCCAGTAGTATGGATGGGGAGACCCAGTACTTC.

The chain links TRBV7-9 to TRBJ1-6; D not certain. The CDR3 loop spans 17 amino acids. Trimming removed 2 bases from V and 9 bases from J, with 20 bases in between. Germline CDR1 SEHNR, CDR2 FQNEAQ (reference sequence). CDR3 nucleotides: TGTGCCAGCAGCTTAAACTCAGGACCCATAAGCGGTTCACCCCTCCACTTT. It translates to CASSLNSGPISGSPLHF.

J is TRBJ1-3 and V is TRBV6-1; D is uncertain. This CDR3 is built from 10 residues. Germline V gene lookup returns CDR1 MNHNS and CDR2 SASEGT. V lost 6 bases and J lost 4, with 1 base in between. The CDR3 DNA sequence: TGTGCCAGCAGGGGAAACACCATATATTTT. Protein sequence: CASRGNTIYF.

The sample holds a few counts of this clone. J is TRBJ2-7 and V is TRBV14; tentatively, D is TRBD1 (5 bases). Trimming pared 1 base from V and 5 bases from J, leaving 9 bases between. CDR3 length: 13 residues. Per the germline V gene, CDR1 is SGHDN and CDR2 is FVKESK. Written as DNA, the CDR3 is TGTGCCAGCAGCCAAGTCAGGGCCCACGAGCAGTACTTC. It yields the protein CASSQVRAHEQYF. Variable domain in full (rest from reference TRBV14 and TRBJ2-7): EAGVTQFPSHSVIEKGQTVTLRCDPISGHDNLYWYRRVMGKEIKFLLHFVKESKQDESGMPNNRFLAERTGGTYSTLKVQPAELEDSGVYFCASSQVRAHEQYFGPGTRLTVT.

V and J are TRBV5-1 and TRBJ2-5; D is unclear. The CDR3 has 14 amino acids. The germline V and J ends were trimmed by 0 bases and 2 bases, with 8 bases remaining between them. CDR1 and CDR2 (germline): SGHRS, YFSETQ. The CDR3 sequence is CASSLGVGQETQYF. The CDR3 nucleotides are TGCGCCAGCAGCTTGGGGGTAGGGCAAGAGACCCAGTACTTC.

The rearrangement uses TRBV6-1 and TRBJ1-4; 9 bases are a match to TRBD1. V lost 4 bases and J lost 8; bases outside the gene matches: 8. Germline V gene lookup returns CDR1 MNHNS and CDR2 SASEGT. The CDR3 sequence is 15 residues long. The CDR3 coding sequence is TGTGCCAGCAGTGCTCCCGGGACAGGGCGGGAAAAACTGTTTTTT. This codes for CASSAPGTGREKLFF.

This clone was detected a few times. The chain recombines TRBV19 with TRBJ2-3; TRBD2 matches 8 bases. The germline V gene encodes CDR1 LNHDA and CDR2 SQIVND (reference sequence). Trimming removed 2 bases from V and 1 base from J; junction bases left unmatched: 5. The CDR3 consists of 16 residues. This chain's CDR3 is CASSIIPGLGTDTQYF. CDR3 sequence (DNA): TGTGCCAGTAGTATAATACCGGGACTAGGCACAGATACGCAGTATTTT.

The rearrangement links TRBV2 to TRBJ1-3; the D is unclear. Germline lookup yields CDR1 SNHLY and CDR2 FYNNEI. Trimming pared 8 bases from V and 1 base from J, leaving 12 bases between. The CDR3 sequence is 14 residues long. In DNA, the CDR3 is TGTGCCAGCCGATCAGGAAGATCTGGAAACACCATATATTTT. This codes for CASRSGRSGNTIYF.

The V and J genes are TRBV13 and TRBJ2-7; D is tentatively TRBD1 or TRBD2 (6 bases each). Germline CDR1 is PRHDT and CDR2 is FYEKMQ (reference sequence). V lost 5 bases, J lost 7 bases, and 24 bases lay in between. The length of the CDR3 is 16 residues. Written as DNA, the CDR3 is TGTGCCAGCAGCGCCTCCCGGGGGCGGGTCCAAGAGGAGCAGTACTTC. Translation: CASSASRGRVQEEQYF.

The rearrangement joins TRBV19 to TRBJ2-1; the match to TRBD1 covers 7 bases. Germline CDR1 reads LNHDA; CDR2 reads SQIVND (reference sequence). The CDR3 length is 15 residues. Trimming removed 6 bases from V and 5 bases from J; junction bases left unmatched: 10. The CDR3, as DNA: TGTGCCAGTAGCCAGGACAGGCTAAAACACAATGAGCAGTTCTTC. Translation gives CASSQDRLKHNEQFF.

Concerning this clone: At one boundary the junction diverges from the germline segment, which might be a read error. This chain links TRBV5-1 with TRBJ1-1; the D is unclear. The CDR3 has 15 amino acids. The germline V gene encodes CDR1 SGHRS and CDR2 YFSETQ. The CDR3 nucleotides are TGCGCCAGCAGCTTGGAGGGATACATGAATACTGAAGCTTTCTTT. Protein: CASSLEGYMNTEAFF.

This rearrangement joins TRBV2 to TRBJ2-1; 10 bases match TRBD1. CDR3 size: 15 residues. The germline V gene encodes CDR1 SNHLY and CDR2 FYNNEI. The junction had 9 bases not matched to a gene; V was cut back by 5 bases and J by 8 bases. CDR3 bases: TGTGCCAGCAGTTCCACCGGGACAGGGGCTTATGAGCAGTTCTTC. This codes for CASSSTGTGAYEQFF.

The chain couples TRBV7-8 to TRBJ1-1, with a possible D match to TRBD1 (5 bases). Germline CDR1 reads SGHVS; CDR2 reads FQNEAQ. V dropped 6 bases and J dropped 0 bases, with 8 bases sitting between them. The CDR3 has 13 amino acids. CDR3 residues: CASRLGLNTEAFF. The CDR3, as DNA: TGTGCCAGCAGACTGGGACTGAACACTGAAGCTTTCTTT.

This rearrangement joins TRBV19 to TRBJ2-4; 12 nucleotides align to TRBD1. V gave up 4 bases and J gave up 0 bases; unmatched junction bases: 10. Germline V gene data show CDR1 as LNHDA and CDR2 as SQIVND (reference sequence). The CDR3 is 19 amino acids. For the CDR3, the DNA is TGTGCCAGTAGTACAAGACCGGGACAGGGGGCCCTAGCCAAAAACATTCAGTACTTC. Protein product: CASSTRPGQGALAKNIQYF.

This clone has more than one count but fewer than ten. This chain joins TRBV9 and TRBJ2-3, with unresolved D. The CDR3 runs to 17 residues. Germline assignment: CDR1 SGDLS and CDR2 YYNGEE. V lost 1 base and J lost 2, with 17 bases in between. The CDR3 sequence: CASSVSSGQGYTDTQYF. CDR3 DNA: TGTGCCAGCAGCGTAAGTAGTGGCCAAGGTTACACAGATACGCAGTATTTT.